These 30 T cell receptor beta chains share one sample of origin, sequenced in a study of PD-1 blockade in classical Hodgkin lymphoma (dated by TCRdb to about 2020). Taken with the paper, the label for time point translates to: cycle 4 day 1 (C4D1), after 6 weeks of nivolumab. Relapse after autologous stem cell transplantation had occurred in all trial patients, and cohorts A, B and C were distinguished by prior brentuximab vedotin exposure. The library was produced with the immunoSEQ multiplex PCR assay. TCRdb provides this immuneACCESS table in a form limited to in-frame rearrangements. Some clones are lacking; in checked studies, under half of them reflect an unresolved V gene, and why the rest are absent is not known. The sample includes nearly 50,000 clones, with under 80% observed a single time. About an eighth of the sample comes from the top ten. The sample was peripheral blood mononuclear cells (PBMCs), taken before the fourth cycle of nivolumab. All receptors come from a human donor with classical Hodgkin lymphoma.

This sequence joins TRBV4-3 and TRBJ1-2; D uncertain. Germline V gives CDR1 LGHNA, CDR2 YSLEER. V dropped 2 bases and J dropped 4 bases, with 8 bases sitting between them. The length of the CDR3 is 13 residues. The CDR3 protein is CASSQQSGYGYTF. CDR3 DNA: TGCGCCAGCAGCCAACAGAGTGGCTATGGCTACACCTTC.

The gene calls are TRBV28 and TRBJ2-7, with D hard to call. The germline V gene has CDR1 MDHEN and CDR2 SYDVKM. The CDR3 runs to 12 residues. V was shortened by 4 bases and J by 7 bases, with 11 bases between the two germline ends. CDR3 amino acids: CASSYLGWEQYF. In nucleotides, the CDR3 is TGTGCCAGCAGTTATCTAGGGTGGGAGCAGTACTTC.

This clone was counted a few times. The same CDR3 is also encoded by other DNA sequences in this sample. The CDR3 DNA sequence: TGTGCCAGCAGTTTGTCTGGGGCCAACGTCCTGACTTTC. Amino acid sequence: CASSLSGANVLTF. This rearrangement joins TRBV28 to TRBJ2-6; D gene unclear. This CDR3 has 13 amino acids. Germline values: CDR1 MDHEN, CDR2 SYDVKM. Trimming pared 3 bases from V and 1 base from J, leaving 1 base between.

The gene calls are TRBV19 and TRBJ2-1; 7 bases fit TRBD2. V shed 5 bases and J 2 bases; nucleotides not matched to a gene: 6. CDR3 length equals 15 residues. Germline V gene data show CDR1 as LNHDA and CDR2 as SQIVND (reference sequence). CDR3 residues: CASSRGGSAYNEQFF. The CDR3, as DNA: TGTGCCAGTAGTCGGGGCGGGAGCGCCTACAATGAGCAGTTCTTC.

V usage is TRBV7-3 and J usage is TRBJ2-2; D may be TRBD2 (5 bases). The CDR3 is 14 residues long. V lost 3 bases and J lost 12, with 17 bases in between. Germline-derived CDR1 and CDR2 are SGHTA and FQGTGA. The CDR3 spells CASSFGLLAGQLFF. The CDR3 coding sequence is TGTGCCAGCAGCTTTGGACTCCTCGCAGGACAGCTGTTTTTT.

The chain recombines TRBV19 with TRBJ2-7; TRBD2 matches at 8 bases. Germline V gene data show CDR1 as LNHDA and CDR2 as SQIVND (reference sequence). The CDR3 loop spans 13 amino acids. The V and J ends lost 5 bases and 5 bases, in that order; junction bases with no gene match: 5. The DNA of the CDR3 is TGTGCCAGTAGTTGGGGACTAGAAGACGAGCAGTACTTC. It specifies CASSWGLEDEQYF.

This clone turned up a few times. V gene TRBV18 combines with J gene TRBJ2-1, with no clear D. Trimming left V 1 base short and J 4 bases short, with 11 bases between. The CDR3 runs to 15 residues. Germline loops: CDR1 KGHSH, CDR2 LQKENI. The CDR3 spells CASSPLPDQYNEQFF. The CDR3 nucleotides are TGTGCCAGCTCACCACTGCCAGACCAATACAATGAGCAGTTCTTC.

V usage is TRBV19 and J usage is TRBJ2-1, with D unclear. Trimming removed 10 bases from V and 0 bases from J, with 13 bases in between. The CDR3 is made up of 14 amino acids. Germline loops: CDR1 LNHDA, CDR2 SQIVND (reference sequence). This chain's CDR3 is CATTPGPSYNEQFF. In DNA form, the CDR3 reads TGTGCCACCACGCCTGGGCCCTCCTACAATGAGCAGTTCTTC. Using reference TRBV19 and TRBJ2-1 for the parts outside the CDR3, the full variable domain is DGGITQSPKYLFRKEGQNVTLSCEQNLNHDAMYWYRQDPGQGLRLIYYSQIVNDFQKGDIAEGYSVSREKKESFPLTVTSAQKNPTAFYLCATTPGPSYNEQFFGPGTRLTVL.

This rearrangement joins TRBV28 to TRBJ2-7; tentatively, D is TRBD2 (6 bases). CDR3 length equals 15 residues. Trimming stripped 7 bases from V and 8 bases from J, with 24 bases between. The germline CDR1 and CDR2 sequences are MDHEN and SYDVKM. The CDR3 loop is CASNNRGSPHVKQYF. The CDR3 DNA is TGTGCCAGCAACAACCGGGGGTCCCCGCACGTTAAGCAGTACTTC.

The chain carries TRBV7-9 and TRBJ2-5; TRBD2 agrees at 9 bases. The CDR3 covers 16 residues. CDR1 SEHNR and CDR2 FQNEAQ come from the germline V gene (reference sequence). V lost 5 bases to trimming and J lost 1 base; unmatched junction nucleotides: 8. This chain's CDR3 is CASSPRLADLQETQYF. In DNA, the CDR3 is TGTGCCAGCAGCCCCAGACTAGCGGACCTCCAAGAGACCCAGTACTTC.

This clone was seen more than once but under ten times. The chain is built from TRBV2 and TRBJ1-3; D uncertain. The V gene lost 6 bases and the J gene lost 0 bases, with 15 bases spanning the gap. The germline V gene has CDR1 SNHLY and CDR2 FYNNEI. This CDR3 region has 16 residues. The CDR3 sequence is CASSIMTVSSGNTIYF. CDR3 sequence (DNA): TGTGCCAGCAGCATTATGACGGTGAGCTCTGGAAACACCATATATTTT. Full variable domain (remainder filled in from reference TRBV2 and TRBJ1-3): EPEVTQTPSHQVTQMGQEVILRCVPISNHLYFYWYRQILGQKVEFLVSFYNNEISEKSEIFDDQFSVERPDGSNFTLKIRSTKLEDSAMYFCASSIMTVSSGNTIYFGEGSWLTVV.

This clone was found a few times. This chain uses TRBV19 with TRBJ1-2; weak D call: TRBD1 (6 bases). The CDR3 totals 15 residues. Germline V gives CDR1 LNHDA, CDR2 SQIVND (reference sequence). V gave up 7 bases and J gave up 0 bases, with 15 bases separating them. In DNA form, the CDR3 reads TGTGCCAGTACACCCCCCTGGACAGCTAACTATGGCTACACCTTC. Its protein is CASTPPWTANYGYTF. Drawing the rest from reference TRBV19 and TRBJ1-2, the complete variable domain is DGGITQSPKYLFRKEGQNVTLSCEQNLNHDAMYWYRQDPGQGLRLIYYSQIVNDFQKGDIAEGYSVSREKKESFPLTVTSAQKNPTAFYLCASTPPWTANYGYTFGSGTRLTVV.

V usage is TRBV10-3 and J usage is TRBJ2-7; 7 bases agree with TRBD2. Per the germline V gene, CDR1 is ENHRY and CDR2 is SYGVKD. This CDR3 spans 13 amino acids. V was pared by 8 bases and J by 0 bases, with 4 bases of the junction left unmatched. CDR3 bases: TGTGCCATCGGGCTAGCGGACTCCTACGAGCAGTACTTC. Translated: CAIGLADSYEQYF.

The chain employs TRBV9 and TRBJ1-3, with a weak D call TRBD1 (6 bases). The CDR3 has 17 amino acids. Trimming shortened V by 0 bases and J by 1 base, and 14 bases separated the two germline ends. Per germline, CDR1 SGDLS and CDR2 YYNGEE. The CDR3 is CASSVAVPGVSGNTIYF. The CDR3 DNA sequence: TGTGCCAGCAGCGTAGCAGTTCCAGGGGTGTCTGGAAACACCATATATTTT. Variable domain in full (rest from reference TRBV9 and TRBJ1-3): DSGVTQTPKHLITATGQRVTLRCSPRSGDLSVYWYQQSLDQGLQFLIQYYNGEERAKGNILERFSAQQFPDLHSELNLSSLELGDSALYFCASSVAVPGVSGNTIYFGEGSWLTVV.

This chain joins TRBV5-4 and TRBJ2-3; D unclear. Germline V lookup: CDR1 SGHNT, CDR2 YYREEE (reference sequence). V lost 2 bases, J lost 0 bases, and 7 bases lay in between. This CDR3 is built from 14 residues. The CDR3 region has the DNA TGTGCCAGCAGCTTTGGCGGTAGCACAGATACGCAGTATTTT. The encoded protein is CASSFGGSTDTQYF.

The chain carries TRBV4-1 and TRBJ2-7; the D gene is possibly TRBD1 (6 bases). V gave up 4 bases and J gave up 6 bases, with 19 bases separating them. The CDR3 is made up of 15 amino acids. In germline, CDR1 is MGHRA, CDR2 YSYEKL. The CDR3 reads CASSPTRGFGGEQYF. The CDR3 DNA sequence: TGCGCCAGCAGCCCTACCAGGGGCTTTGGGGGCGAGCAGTACTTC.

The gene calls are TRBV27 and TRBJ1-3; 10 bases match TRBD1. The CDR3 has 15 residues. Unmatched junction bases numbered 1, after V lost 2 bases and J lost 3 bases. Germline V gene data show CDR1 as MNHEY and CDR2 as SMNVEV (reference sequence). CDR3 sequence reads: CASSLRTGGGNTIYF. DNA of the CDR3: TGTGCCAGCAGTTTAAGGACAGGGGGTGGAAACACCATATATTTT.

At least ten counts were recorded for this clone. The J gene is TRBJ1-2, the V gene TRBV19; D uncertain. Trimming stripped 1 base from V and 4 bases from J, with 10 bases between. The CDR3 runs to 14 residues. Germline values: CDR1 LNHDA, CDR2 SQIVND (reference sequence). Written as DNA, the CDR3 is TGTGCCAGTAGTATAGTGGGCAGCTTCTATGGCTACACCTTC. Its protein is CASSIVGSFYGYTF. Combining the CDR3 with reference TRBV19 and TRBJ1-2 gives the whole variable domain DGGITQSPKYLFRKEGQNVTLSCEQNLNHDAMYWYRQDPGQGLRLIYYSQIVNDFQKGDIAEGYSVSREKKESFPLTVTSAQKNPTAFYLCASSIVGSFYGYTFGSGTRLTVV.

The CDR3 DNA is TGTGCCAGCAAATCCCTCAGCTTCAAGTTGGAAAAACTGTTTTTT. It codes for CASKSLSFKLEKLFF. The chain carries TRBV27 and TRBJ1-4; D call uncertain. Trimming removed 7 bases from V and 8 bases from J, with 20 bases in between. CDR3 length: 15 amino acids. The germline V gene encodes CDR1 MNHEY and CDR2 SMNVEV (reference sequence).

The chain couples TRBV5-1 to TRBJ2-3, with D unclear. V was trimmed by 2 bases and J by 2 bases, leaving 12 bases between them. Per germline, CDR1 SGHRS and CDR2 YFSETQ. The CDR3 length is 15 residues. The CDR3 loop reads CASSFRHPNTDTQYF. As DNA, the CDR3 is TGCGCCAGCAGCTTCAGACACCCGAACACAGATACGCAGTATTTT.

The chain employs TRBV18 and TRBJ1-2, with no clear D. CDR3 length: 12 amino acids. Germline V gene sequence: CDR1 KGHSH, CDR2 LQKENI. V was pared by 1 base and J by 4 bases, with 4 bases between. The CDR3 DNA follows: TGTGCCAGCTCACCACGCGGCTATGGCTACACCTTC. It translates to CASSPRGYGYTF.

The J gene is TRBJ2-3, the V gene TRBV5-1; perhaps TRBD2 as D (6 bases). The CDR3 is 16 amino acids. V lost 5 bases to trimming and J lost 6 bases, with 22 bases between them. CDR1 is SGHRS, CDR2 YFSETQ, per germline. The CDR3 region is CASRAGTARLGDTQYF. The CDR3 nucleotides read TGCGCCAGCAGGGCCGGGACCGCCAGACTAGGGGATACGCAGTATTTT.

The CDR3 loop is CASSVVPARSGSLGEQFF. DNA for the CDR3: TGTGCCAGCAGCGTAGTTCCCGCACGGAGCGGGAGTCTTGGTGAGCAGTTCTTC. The chain has TRBV9 and TRBJ2-1, with 8 bases matching TRBD2. CDR3 size: 18 residues. After removal of 0 bases from V and 9 bases from J, the junction contained 17 bases not matched to a gene. Germline V gene lookup returns CDR1 SGDLS and CDR2 YYNGEE. Full variable domain (remainder filled in from reference TRBV9 and TRBJ2-1): DSGVTQTPKHLITATGQRVTLRCSPRSGDLSVYWYQQSLDQGLQFLIQYYNGEERAKGNILERFSAQQFPDLHSELNLSSLELGDSALYFCASSVVPARSGSLGEQFFGPGTRLTVL.

Concerning this clone: Germline is not matched at one junction end, which may reflect a read error. This rearrangement joins TRBV28 to TRBJ2-7; TRBD1 matches 9 bases. The CDR3 sequence is 13 residues long. The germline gives CDR1 MDHEN, CDR2 SYDVKM. The CDR3 region is CASSPGQGLRRIF. The CDR3 region has the DNA TGTGCCAGCAGCCCGGGACAGGGCCTGAGGCGGATCTTC.

V is TRBV29-1 and J is TRBJ2-3; 10 nucleotides match TRBD2. V trimming: 4 bases; J trimming: 0 bases; junction bases outside the gene matches: 4. Germline V gene data show CDR1 as SQVTM and CDR2 as ANQGSEA. The CDR3 loop spans 15 amino acids. The CDR3 region is CSVVSAGGSTDTQYF. For the CDR3, the DNA is TGCAGCGTTGTGTCAGCGGGGGGGAGCACAGATACGCAGTATTTT.

J is TRBJ1-1 and V is TRBV29-1, with D possibly being TRBD1 (6 bases). This CDR3 spans 13 amino acids. V lost 6 bases and J lost 7, with 18 bases in between. Germline V gene sequence: CDR1 SQVTM, CDR2 ANQGSEA. In DNA form, the CDR3 reads TGCAGCGTGCTGCCGACAGGACTCCTTGAAGCTTTCTTT. Its protein product is CSVLPTGLLEAFF.

The V and J genes are TRBV10-3 and TRBJ1-1, with unresolved D. CDR3 length: 13 amino acids. Germline CDR1 is ENHRY and CDR2 is SYGVKD. The V and J ends lost 11 bases and 0 bases respectively, with 13 bases between them. CDR3 nucleotides: TGTGCCTTAAAGCAGCGTTTGAACACTGAAGCTTTCTTT. Encoded protein: CALKQRLNTEAFF.

This clone was detected many times. The chain joins TRBV4-2 to TRBJ2-7; no firm D call. V lost 0 bases and J 0 bases, leaving 12 bases between the germline ends. This CDR3 region has 16 residues. Per germline, CDR1 LGHNA and CDR2 YNFKEQ. The CDR3 loop is CASSQDLGLGSYEQYF. CDR3 in DNA: TGTGCCAGCAGCCAAGATCTAGGGTTGGGCTCCTACGAGCAGTACTTC.

The V and J genes are TRBV6-5 and TRBJ2-7, with unresolved D. Germline CDR1 MNHEY, CDR2 SVGAGI. V lost 6 bases and J 2 bases, leaving 8 bases between the germline ends. CDR3 size: 12 residues. The DNA for the CDR3 is TGTGCCAGCAGCCTTGTACCCTACGAGCAGTACTTC. Residues: CASSLVPYEQYF.

The chain joins TRBV9 to TRBJ2-1, with 8 bases lining up with TRBD2. Trimming cost V 1 base and J 7 bases; bases outside gene matches: 7. Germline V gene data show CDR1 as SGDLS and CDR2 as YYNGEE. The CDR3 covers 15 residues. The CDR3: CASSVQAGARNEQFF. The CDR3 bases are TGTGCCAGCAGCGTACAAGCGGGAGCCCGGAATGAGCAGTTCTTC.